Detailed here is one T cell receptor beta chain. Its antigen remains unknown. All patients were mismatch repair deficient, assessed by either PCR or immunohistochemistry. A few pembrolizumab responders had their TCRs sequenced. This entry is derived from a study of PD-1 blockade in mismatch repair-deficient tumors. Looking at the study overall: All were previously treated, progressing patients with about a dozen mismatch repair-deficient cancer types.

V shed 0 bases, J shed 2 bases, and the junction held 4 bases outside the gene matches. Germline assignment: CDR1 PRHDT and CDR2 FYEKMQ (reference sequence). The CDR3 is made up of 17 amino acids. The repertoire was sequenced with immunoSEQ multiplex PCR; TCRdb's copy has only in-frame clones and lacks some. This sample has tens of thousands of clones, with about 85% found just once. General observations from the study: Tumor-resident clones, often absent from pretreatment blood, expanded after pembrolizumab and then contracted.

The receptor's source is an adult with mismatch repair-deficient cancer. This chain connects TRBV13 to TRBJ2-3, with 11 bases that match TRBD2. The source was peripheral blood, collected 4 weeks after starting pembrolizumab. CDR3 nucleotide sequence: TGTGCCAGCAGCTTAGGGACTAGCGGGACGAACACAGATACGCAGTATTTT. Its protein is CASSLGTSGTNTDTQYF. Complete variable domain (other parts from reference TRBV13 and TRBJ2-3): AAGVIQSPRHLIKEKRETATLKCYPIPRHDTVYWYQQGPGQDPQFLISFYEKMQSDKGSIPDRFSAQQFSDYHSELNMSSLELGDSALYFCASSLGTSGTNTDTQYFGPGTRLTVL.